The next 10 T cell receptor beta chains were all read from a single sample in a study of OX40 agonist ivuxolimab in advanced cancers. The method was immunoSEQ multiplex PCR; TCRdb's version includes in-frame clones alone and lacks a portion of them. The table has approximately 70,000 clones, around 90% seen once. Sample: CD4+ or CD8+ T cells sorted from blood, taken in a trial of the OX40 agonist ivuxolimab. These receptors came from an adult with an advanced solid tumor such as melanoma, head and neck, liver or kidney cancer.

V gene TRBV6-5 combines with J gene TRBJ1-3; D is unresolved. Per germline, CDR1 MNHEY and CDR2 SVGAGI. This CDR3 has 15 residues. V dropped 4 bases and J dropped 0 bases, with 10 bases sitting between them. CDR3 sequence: CASSSIPISGNTIYF. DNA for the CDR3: TGTGCCAGCAGTTCAATCCCGATCTCTGGAAACACCATATATTTT.

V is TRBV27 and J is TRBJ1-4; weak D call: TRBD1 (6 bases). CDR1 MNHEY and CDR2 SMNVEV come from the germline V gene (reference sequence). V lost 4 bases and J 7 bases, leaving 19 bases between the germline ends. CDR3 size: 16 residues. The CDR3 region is CASSSRSGTLSEKLFF. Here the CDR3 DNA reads TGTGCCAGCAGTTCAAGATCCGGGACATTGAGTGAAAAACTGTTTTTT.

The CDR3 DNA sequence: TGTGCCAGCGGGACCGCTGGCAATCAGCCCCAGCATTTT. It codes for CASGTAGNQPQHF. The rearrangement joins TRBV19 to TRBJ1-5; the D gene is possibly TRBD1 (5 bases). The CDR3 totals 13 residues. V was pared by 9 bases and J by 2 bases, with 11 bases between. Germline lookup yields CDR1 LNHDA and CDR2 SQIVND (reference sequence). The full variable domain, rest sourced from reference TRBV19 and TRBJ1-5, is DGGITQSPKYLFRKEGQNVTLSCEQNLNHDAMYWYRQDPGQGLRLIYYSQIVNDFQKGDIAEGYSVSREKKESFPLTVTSAQKNPTAFYLCASGTAGNQPQHFGDGTRLSIL.

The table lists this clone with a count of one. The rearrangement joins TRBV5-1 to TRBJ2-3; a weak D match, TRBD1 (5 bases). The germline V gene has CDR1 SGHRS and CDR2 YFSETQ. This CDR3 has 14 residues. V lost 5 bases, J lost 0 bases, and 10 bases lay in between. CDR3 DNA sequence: TGCGCCAGCAGGTCGACAGTTAGCACAGATACGCAGTATTTT. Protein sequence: CASRSTVSTDTQYF. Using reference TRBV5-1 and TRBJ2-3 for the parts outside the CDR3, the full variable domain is KAGVTQTPRYLIKTRGQQVTLSCSPISGHRSVSWYQQTPGQGLQFLFEYFSETQRNKGNFPGRFSGRQFSNSRSEMNVSTLELGDSALYLCASRSTVSTDTQYFGPGTRLTVL.

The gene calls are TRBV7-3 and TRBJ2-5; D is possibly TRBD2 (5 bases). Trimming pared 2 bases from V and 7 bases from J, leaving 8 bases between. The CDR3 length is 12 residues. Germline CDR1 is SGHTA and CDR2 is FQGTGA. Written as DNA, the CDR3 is TGTGCCAGCAGCTTAGAGGCGGGGACCCAGTACTTC. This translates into CASSLEAGTQYF.

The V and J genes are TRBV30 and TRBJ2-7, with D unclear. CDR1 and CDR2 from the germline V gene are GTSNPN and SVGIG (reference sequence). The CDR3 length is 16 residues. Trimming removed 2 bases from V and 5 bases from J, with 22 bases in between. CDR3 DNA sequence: TGTGCCTGGAGTCCCCGGCGGACCCGAGGAGACAACGAGCAGTACTTC. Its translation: CAWSPRRTRGDNEQYF.

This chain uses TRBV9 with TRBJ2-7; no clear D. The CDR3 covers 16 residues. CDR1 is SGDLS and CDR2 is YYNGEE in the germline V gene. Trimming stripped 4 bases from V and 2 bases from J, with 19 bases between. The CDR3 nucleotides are TGTGCCAGCAGCCCCCAGTTGCTTGCCCGGCCCTACGAGCAGTACTTC. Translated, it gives CASSPQLLARPYEQYF.

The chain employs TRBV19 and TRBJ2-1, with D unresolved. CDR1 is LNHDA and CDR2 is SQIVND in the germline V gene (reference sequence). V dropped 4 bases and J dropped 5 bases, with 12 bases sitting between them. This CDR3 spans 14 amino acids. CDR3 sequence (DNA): TGTGCCAGTAGTAAGACCATTACCAACAATGAGCAGTTCTTC. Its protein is CASSKTITNNEQFF.

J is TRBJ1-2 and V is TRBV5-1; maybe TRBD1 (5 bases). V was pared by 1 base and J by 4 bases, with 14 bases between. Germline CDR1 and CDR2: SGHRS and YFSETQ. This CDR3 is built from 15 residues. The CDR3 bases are TGCGCCAGCAGCTTGATGGCTACAGGAGCCTATGGCTACACCTTC. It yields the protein CASSLMATGAYGYTF.

CDR3 sequence reads: CASSPGDRGNGYTF. For the CDR3, the DNA is TGTGCCAGCAGTCCCGGGGACAGGGGGAATGGCTACACCTTC. The chain carries TRBV28 and TRBJ1-2; TRBD1 matches 11 bases. The V gene end was trimmed by 5 bases and the J gene end by 6 bases; junction bases not matched to a gene: 5. Germline V CDR1 and CDR2: MDHEN, SYDVKM. This CDR3 comprises 14 residues.